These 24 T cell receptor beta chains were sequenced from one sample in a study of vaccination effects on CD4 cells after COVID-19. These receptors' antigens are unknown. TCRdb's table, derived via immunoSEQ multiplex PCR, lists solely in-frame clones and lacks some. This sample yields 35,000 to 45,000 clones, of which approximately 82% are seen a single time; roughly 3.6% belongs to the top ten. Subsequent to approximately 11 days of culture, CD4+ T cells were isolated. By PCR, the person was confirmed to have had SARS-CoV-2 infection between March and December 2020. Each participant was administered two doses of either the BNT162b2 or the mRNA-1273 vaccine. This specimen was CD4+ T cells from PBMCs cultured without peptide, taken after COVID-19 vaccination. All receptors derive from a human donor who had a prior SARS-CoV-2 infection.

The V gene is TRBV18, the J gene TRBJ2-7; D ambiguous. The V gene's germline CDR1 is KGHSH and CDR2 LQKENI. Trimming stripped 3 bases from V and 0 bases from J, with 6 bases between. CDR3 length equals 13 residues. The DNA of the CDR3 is TGTGCCAGCTCACCGACAAGCTCCTACGAGCAGTACTTC. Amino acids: CASSPTSSYEQYF.

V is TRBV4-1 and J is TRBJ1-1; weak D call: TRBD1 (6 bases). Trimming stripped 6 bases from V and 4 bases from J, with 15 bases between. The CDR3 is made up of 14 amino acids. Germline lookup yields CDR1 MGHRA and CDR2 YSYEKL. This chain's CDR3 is CASRRQVVVTEAFF. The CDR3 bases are TGCGCCAGCAGACGACAGGTCGTGGTCACTGAAGCTTTCTTT.

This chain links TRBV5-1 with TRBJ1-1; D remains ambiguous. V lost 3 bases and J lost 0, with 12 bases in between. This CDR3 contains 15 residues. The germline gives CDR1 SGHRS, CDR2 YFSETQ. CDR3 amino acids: CASSYYSPMNTEAFF. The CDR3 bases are TGCGCCAGCAGCTATTACTCCCCTATGAACACTGAAGCTTTCTTT.

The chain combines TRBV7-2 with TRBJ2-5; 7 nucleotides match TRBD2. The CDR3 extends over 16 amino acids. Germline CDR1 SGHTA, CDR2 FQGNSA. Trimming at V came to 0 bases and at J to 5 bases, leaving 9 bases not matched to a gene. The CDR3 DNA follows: TGTGCCAGCAGCTTAGCACCTTTGGGTAGCGGGGAGACCCAGTACTTC. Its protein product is CASSLAPLGSGETQYF.

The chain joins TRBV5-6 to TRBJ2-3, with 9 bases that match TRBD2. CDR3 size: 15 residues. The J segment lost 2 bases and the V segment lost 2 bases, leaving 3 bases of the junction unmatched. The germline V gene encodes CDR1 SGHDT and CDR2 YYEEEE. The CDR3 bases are TGTGCCAGCAGCTTACTAGCGGGTGCCACAGATACGCAGTATTTT. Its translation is CASSLLAGATDTQYF.

DNA of the CDR3: TGCAGTGCTAGATCGGCCCGCGAGCAGTACTTC. Translating gives CSARSAREQYF. V is TRBV20-1 and J is TRBJ2-7; no definite D call. V was cut by 2 bases and J by 6 bases, with 8 bases left in between. Germline CDR1 is DFQATT and CDR2 is SNEGSKA (reference sequence). The CDR3 has 11 amino acids.

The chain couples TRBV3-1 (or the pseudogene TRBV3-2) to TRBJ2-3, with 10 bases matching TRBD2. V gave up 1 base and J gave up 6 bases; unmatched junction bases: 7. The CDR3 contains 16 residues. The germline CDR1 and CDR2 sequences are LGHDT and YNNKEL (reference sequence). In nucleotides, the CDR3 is TGTGCCAGCAGCCAAGCTAGCGGGGGCTTGACCGATACGCAGTATTTT. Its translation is CASSQASGGLTDTQYF.

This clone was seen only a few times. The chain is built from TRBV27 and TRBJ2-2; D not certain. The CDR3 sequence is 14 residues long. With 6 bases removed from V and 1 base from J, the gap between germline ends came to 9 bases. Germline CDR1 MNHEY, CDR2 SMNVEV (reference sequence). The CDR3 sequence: CASRFSRNTGELFF. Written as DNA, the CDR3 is TGTGCCAGCAGATTTTCTAGGAACACCGGGGAGCTGTTTTTT.

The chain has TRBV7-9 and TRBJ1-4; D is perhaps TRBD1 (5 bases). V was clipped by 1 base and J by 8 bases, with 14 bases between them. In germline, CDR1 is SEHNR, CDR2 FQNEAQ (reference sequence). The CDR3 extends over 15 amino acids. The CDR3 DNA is TGTGCCAGCAGCTTAGTTTACAAGGAGGGGGAAAAACTGTTTTTT. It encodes CASSLVYKEGEKLFF.

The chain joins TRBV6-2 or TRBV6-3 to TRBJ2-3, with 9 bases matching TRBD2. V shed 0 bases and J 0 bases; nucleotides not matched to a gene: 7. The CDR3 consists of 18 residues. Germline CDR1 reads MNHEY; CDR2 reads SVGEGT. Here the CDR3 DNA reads TGTGCCAGCAGTTACTCGGTTAGCGGGGGCCGAAGCACAGATACGCAGTATTTT. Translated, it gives CASSYSVSGGRSTDTQYF.

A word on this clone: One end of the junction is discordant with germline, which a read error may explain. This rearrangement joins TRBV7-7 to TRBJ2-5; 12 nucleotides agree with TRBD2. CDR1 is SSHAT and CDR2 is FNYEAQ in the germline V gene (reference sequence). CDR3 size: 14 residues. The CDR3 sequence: CASSRTSGEETQYF. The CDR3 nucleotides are TGTGCTAGCAGTAGGACTAGCGGGGAGGAGACCCAGTACTTC. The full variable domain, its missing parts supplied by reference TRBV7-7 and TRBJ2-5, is GAGVSQSPRYKVTKRGQDVTLRCDPISSHATLYWYQQALGQGPEFLTYFNYEAQPDKSGLPSDRFSAERPEGSISTLTIQRTEQRDSAMYRCASSRTSGEETQYFGPGTRLLVL.

This chain's CDR3 is CATRKGGNTGELFF. In DNA form, the CDR3 reads TGTGCCACTCGTAAAGGCGGGAACACCGGGGAGCTGTTTTTT. V is TRBV2 and J is TRBJ2-2; the D is unclear. The CDR3 spans 14 residues. Germline assignment: CDR1 SNHLY and CDR2 FYNNEI. Trimming cost V 10 bases and J 1 base, with 13 bases left between them.

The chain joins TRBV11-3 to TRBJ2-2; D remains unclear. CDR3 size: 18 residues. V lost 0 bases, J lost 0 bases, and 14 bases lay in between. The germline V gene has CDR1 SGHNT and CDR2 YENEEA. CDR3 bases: TGTGCCAGCAGCTTAGAAATTTTTGTCTCCTCGAACACCGGGGAGCTGTTTTTT. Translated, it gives CASSLEIFVSSNTGELFF.

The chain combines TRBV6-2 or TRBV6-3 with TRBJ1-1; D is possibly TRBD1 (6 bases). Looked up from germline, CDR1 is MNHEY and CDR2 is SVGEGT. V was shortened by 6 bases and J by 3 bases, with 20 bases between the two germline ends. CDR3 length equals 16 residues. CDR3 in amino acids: CASSLLVWSGDTEAFF. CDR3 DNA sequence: TGTGCCAGCAGCCTACTAGTTTGGTCAGGGGACACTGAAGCTTTCTTT.

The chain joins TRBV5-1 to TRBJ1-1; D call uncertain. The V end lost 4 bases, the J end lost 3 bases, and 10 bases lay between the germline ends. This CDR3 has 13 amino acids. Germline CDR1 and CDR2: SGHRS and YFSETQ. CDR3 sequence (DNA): TGCGCCAGCAGCGGAGGGAGGGACACTGAAGCTTTCTTT. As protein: CASSGGRDTEAFF.

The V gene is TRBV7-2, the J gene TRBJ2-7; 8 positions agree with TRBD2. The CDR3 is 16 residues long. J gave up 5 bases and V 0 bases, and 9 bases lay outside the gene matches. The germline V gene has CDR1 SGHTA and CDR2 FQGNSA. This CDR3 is CASSLATGTRNHEQYF. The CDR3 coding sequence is TGTGCCAGCAGCTTAGCAACCGGGACTAGAAACCACGAGCAGTACTTC.

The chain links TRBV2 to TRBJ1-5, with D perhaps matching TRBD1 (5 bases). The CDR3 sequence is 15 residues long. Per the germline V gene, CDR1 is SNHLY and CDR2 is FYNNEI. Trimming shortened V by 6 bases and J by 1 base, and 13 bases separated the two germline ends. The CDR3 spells CASRGHRGSNQPQHF. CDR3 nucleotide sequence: TGTGCCAGCAGAGGACACCGGGGCAGCAATCAGCCCCAGCATTTT.

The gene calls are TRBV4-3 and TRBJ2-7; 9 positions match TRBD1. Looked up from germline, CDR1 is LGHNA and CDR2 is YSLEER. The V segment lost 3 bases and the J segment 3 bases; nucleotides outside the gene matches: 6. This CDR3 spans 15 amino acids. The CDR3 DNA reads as TGCGCCAGCAGCCACTTAACAGGGGGCGTCTACGAGCAGTACTTC. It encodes CASSHLTGGVYEQYF.

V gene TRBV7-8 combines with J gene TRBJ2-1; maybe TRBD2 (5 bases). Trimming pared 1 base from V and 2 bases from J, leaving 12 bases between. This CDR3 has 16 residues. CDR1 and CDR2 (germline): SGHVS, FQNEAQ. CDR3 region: CASSLVGEVAYNEQFF. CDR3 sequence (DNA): TGTGCCAGCAGCTTAGTGGGAGAGGTCGCCTACAATGAGCAGTTCTTC.

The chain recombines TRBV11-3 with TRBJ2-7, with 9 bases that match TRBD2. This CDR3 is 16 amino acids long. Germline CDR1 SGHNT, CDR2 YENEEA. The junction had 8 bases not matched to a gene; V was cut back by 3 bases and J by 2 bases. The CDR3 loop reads CASSFSGVAGAYEQYF. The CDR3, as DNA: TGTGCCAGCAGCTTCTCGGGGGTAGCGGGAGCCTACGAGCAGTACTTC.

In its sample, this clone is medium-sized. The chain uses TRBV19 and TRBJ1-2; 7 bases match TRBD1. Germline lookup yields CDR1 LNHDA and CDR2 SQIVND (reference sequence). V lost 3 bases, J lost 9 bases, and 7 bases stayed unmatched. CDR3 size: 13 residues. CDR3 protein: CASSIGTVPSYTF. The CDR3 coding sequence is TGTGCCAGTAGTATCGGGACAGTCCCTAGCTACACCTTC.

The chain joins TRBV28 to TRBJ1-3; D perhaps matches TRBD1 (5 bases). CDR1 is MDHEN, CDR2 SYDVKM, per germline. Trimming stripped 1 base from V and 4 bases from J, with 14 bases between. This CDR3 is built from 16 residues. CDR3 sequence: CASSLLGTLTGNTIYF. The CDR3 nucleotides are TGTGCCAGCAGTTTATTGGGGACTTTAACCGGAAACACCATATATTTT.

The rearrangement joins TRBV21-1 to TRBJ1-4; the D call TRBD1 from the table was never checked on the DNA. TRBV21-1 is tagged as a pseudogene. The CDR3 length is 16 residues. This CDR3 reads CASSRAGGKTNEKLFF. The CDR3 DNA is TGTGCCAGCAGCAGGGCAGGGGGTAAAACTAATGAAAAACTGTTTTTT.

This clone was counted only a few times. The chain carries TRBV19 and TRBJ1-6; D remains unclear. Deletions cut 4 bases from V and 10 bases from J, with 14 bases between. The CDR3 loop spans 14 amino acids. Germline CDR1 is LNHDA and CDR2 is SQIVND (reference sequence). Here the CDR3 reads CASSSDWESSPLHF. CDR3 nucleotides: TGTGCCAGTAGTAGTGACTGGGAGAGCTCACCCCTCCACTTT.